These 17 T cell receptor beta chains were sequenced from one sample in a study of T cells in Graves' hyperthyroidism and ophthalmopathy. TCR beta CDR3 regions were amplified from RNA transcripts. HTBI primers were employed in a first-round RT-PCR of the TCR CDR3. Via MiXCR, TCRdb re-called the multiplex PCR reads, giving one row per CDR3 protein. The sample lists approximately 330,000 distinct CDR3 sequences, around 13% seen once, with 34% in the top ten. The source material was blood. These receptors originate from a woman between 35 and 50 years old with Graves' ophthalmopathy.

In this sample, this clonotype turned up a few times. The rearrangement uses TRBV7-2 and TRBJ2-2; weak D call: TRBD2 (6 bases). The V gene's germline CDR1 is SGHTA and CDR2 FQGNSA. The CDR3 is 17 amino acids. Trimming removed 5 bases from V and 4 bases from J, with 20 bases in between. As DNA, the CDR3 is TGTGCCAGCAGCCGGATCGCGGGGACTGGGGGCACCGGGGAGCTGTTTTTT. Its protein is CASSRIAGTGGTGELFF. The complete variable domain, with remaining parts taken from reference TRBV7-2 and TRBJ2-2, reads GAGVSQSPSNKVTEKGKDVELRCDPISGHTALYWYRQSLGQGLEFLIYFQGNSAPDKSGLPSDRFSAERTGGSVSTLTIQRTQQEDSAVYLCASSRIAGTGGTGELFFGEGSRLTVL.

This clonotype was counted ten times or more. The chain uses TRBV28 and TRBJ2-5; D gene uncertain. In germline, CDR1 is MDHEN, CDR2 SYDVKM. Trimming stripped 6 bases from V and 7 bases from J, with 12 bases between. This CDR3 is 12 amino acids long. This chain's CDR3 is CASSGYGRTQYF. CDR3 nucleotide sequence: TGTGCCAGCAGCGGGTATGGCAGGACCCAGTACTTC.

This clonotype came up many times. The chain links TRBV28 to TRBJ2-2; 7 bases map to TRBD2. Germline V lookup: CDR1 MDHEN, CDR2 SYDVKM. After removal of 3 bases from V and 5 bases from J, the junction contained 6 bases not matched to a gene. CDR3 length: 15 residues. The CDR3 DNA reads TGTGCCAGCAGTTTGGGGGGGACTACAACCGGGGAGCTGTTTTTT. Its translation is CASSLGGTTTGELFF.

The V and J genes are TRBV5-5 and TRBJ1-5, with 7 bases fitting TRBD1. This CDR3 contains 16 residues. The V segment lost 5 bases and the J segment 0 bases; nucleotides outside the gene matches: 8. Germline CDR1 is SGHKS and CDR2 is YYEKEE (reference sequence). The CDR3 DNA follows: TGTGCCAGCAGTCGACAGGGCACTGGTAGCAATCAGCCCCAGCATTTT. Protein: CASSRQGTGSNQPQHF.

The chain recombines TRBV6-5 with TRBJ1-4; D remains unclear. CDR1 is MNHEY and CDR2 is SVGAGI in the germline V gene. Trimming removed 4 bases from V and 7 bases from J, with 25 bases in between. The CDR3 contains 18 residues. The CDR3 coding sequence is TGTGCCAGCAGTTCCTTGGCGGGTATGGGTAACCTGGGTGAAAAACTGTTTTTT. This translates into CASSSLAGMGNLGEKLFF.

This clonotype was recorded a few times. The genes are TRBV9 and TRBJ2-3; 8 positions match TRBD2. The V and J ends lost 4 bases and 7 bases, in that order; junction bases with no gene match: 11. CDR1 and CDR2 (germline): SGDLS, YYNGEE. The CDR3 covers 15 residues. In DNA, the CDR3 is TGTGCCAGCAGCTTAAGCGGGAGTTCGGGAAATACGCAGTATTTT. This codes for CASSLSGSSGNTQYF. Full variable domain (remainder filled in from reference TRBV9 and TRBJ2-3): DSGVTQTPKHLITATGQRVTLRCSPRSGDLSVYWYQQSLDQGLQFLIQYYNGEERAKGNILERFSAQQFPDLHSELNLSSLELGDSALYFCASSLSGSSGNTQYFGPGTRLTVL.

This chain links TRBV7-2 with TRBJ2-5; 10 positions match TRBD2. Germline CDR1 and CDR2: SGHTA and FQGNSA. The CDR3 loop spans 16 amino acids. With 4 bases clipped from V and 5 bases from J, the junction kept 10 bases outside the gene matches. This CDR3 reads CASSSHSSGSSETQYF. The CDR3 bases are TGTGCCAGCAGCTCACACTCTAGCGGGAGTAGTGAGACCCAGTACTTC.

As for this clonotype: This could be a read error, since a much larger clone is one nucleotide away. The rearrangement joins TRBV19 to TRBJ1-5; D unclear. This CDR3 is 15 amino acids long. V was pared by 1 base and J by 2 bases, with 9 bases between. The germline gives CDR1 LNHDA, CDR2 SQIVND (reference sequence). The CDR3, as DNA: TGTGCCAGTAGTATAGCCAGTTATGGCAATCAGCCCCAGCATTTT. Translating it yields CASSIASYGNQPQHF.

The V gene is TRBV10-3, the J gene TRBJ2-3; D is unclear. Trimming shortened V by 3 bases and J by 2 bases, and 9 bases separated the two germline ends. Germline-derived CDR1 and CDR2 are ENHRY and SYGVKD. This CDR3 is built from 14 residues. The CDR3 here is CAISDGRDTDTQYF. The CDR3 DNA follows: TGTGCCATCAGTGATGGTAGAGACACAGATACGCAGTATTTT.

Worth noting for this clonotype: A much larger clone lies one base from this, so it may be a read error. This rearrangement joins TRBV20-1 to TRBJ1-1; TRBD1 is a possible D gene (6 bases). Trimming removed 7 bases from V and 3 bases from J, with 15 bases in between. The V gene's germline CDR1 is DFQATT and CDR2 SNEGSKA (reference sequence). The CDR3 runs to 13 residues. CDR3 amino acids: CSVSTGMDTEAFF. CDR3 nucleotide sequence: TGCAGTGTATCAACAGGGATGGACACTGAAGCTTTCTTT.

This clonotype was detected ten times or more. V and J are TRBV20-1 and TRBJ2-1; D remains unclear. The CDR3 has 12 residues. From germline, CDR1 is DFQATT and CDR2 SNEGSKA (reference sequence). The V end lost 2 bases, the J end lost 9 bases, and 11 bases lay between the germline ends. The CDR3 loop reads CSARRWTGEQFF. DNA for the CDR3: TGCAGTGCTAGAAGGTGGACGGGTGAGCAGTTCTTC.

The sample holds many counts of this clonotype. This CDR3 is CASRGERYNEQFF. The CDR3 DNA follows: TGTGCCAGCCGGGGGGAACGATACAATGAGCAGTTCTTC. This chain uses TRBV27 with TRBJ2-1; 7 bases line up with TRBD2. Germline values: CDR1 MNHEY, CDR2 SMNVEV (reference sequence). CDR3 length equals 13 residues. Germline trimming cut 8 bases from V and 4 bases from J; bases unmatched to any gene: 5.

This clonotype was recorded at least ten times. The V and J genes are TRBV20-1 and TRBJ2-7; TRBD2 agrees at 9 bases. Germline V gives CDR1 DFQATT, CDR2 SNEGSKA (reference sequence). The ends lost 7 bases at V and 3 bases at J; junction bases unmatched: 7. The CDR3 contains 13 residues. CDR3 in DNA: TGCAGTGGCGGGGGGGGCGGGGACTACGAGCAGTACTTC. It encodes CSGGGGGDYEQYF.

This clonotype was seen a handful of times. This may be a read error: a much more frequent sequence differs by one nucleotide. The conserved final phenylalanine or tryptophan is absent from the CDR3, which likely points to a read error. This CDR3 is CASSYYEKSNQPQHS. CDR3 in DNA: TGTGCCAGCAGTTACTATGAGAAGAGCAATCAGCCCCAGCATTCT. The V and J genes are TRBV6-4 and TRBJ1-5; D unclear. The germline gives CDR1 MRHNA, CDR2 SNTAGT. Trimming shortened V by 5 bases and J by 1 base, and 12 bases separated the two germline ends. The CDR3 sequence is 15 residues long.

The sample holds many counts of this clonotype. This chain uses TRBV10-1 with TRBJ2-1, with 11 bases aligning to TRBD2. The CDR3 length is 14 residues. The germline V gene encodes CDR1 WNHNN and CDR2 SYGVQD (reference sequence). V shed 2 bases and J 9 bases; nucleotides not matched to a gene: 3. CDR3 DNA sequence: TGCGCCAGCAGTGAGGGGACTAGCGGAGGTGAGCAGTTCTTC. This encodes CASSEGTSGGEQFF.

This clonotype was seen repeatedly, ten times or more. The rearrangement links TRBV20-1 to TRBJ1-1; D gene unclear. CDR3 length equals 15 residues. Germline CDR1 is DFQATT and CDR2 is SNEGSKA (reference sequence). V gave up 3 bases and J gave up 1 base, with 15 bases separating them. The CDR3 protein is CSASKWKYPNTEAFF. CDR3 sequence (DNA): TGCAGTGCTAGCAAGTGGAAATATCCGAACACTGAAGCTTTCTTT.

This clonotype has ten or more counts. The CDR3 DNA is TGTGCCAGCAGCTTAGAAAGGGGGGGGAACACTGAAGCTTTCTTT. Residues: CASSLERGGNTEAFF. The chain uses TRBV7-2 and TRBJ1-1, with D possibly being TRBD1 (6 bases). V shed 1 base and J shed 1 base, with 10 bases lying between them. Germline lookup yields CDR1 SGHTA and CDR2 FQGNSA. The CDR3 is made up of 15 amino acids.